One and the same sample provided the 10 T cell receptor beta chains below, sequenced in a study of CD4 T cells in relation to SARS-CoV-2 and coronaviruses. Profiled with immunoSEQ multiplex PCR; TCRdb holds only in-frame clones, not every one. The sample shows 20,000 or so clones, under 80% of them seen only once. No antigen has been identified for these receptors. CD4+ T cells from unexposed donors were obtained before the COVID-19 pandemic (2011-2018). The cells were cultured for around ten days before CD4+ T cells were isolated. Source material: CD4+ T cells from PBMCs, cultured in vitro. The receptors stem from a human donor in good health.

This rearrangement joins TRBV9 to TRBJ2-1; TRBD2 agrees at 8 bases. Germline V lookup: CDR1 SGDLS, CDR2 YYNGEE. The CDR3 extends over 17 amino acids. V trimming: 0 bases; J trimming: 2 bases; junction bases outside the gene matches: 7. This chain's CDR3 is CASSVVTGGSTYNEQFF. CDR3 nucleotides: TGTGCCAGCAGCGTAGTAACGGGAGGGTCCACCTACAATGAGCAGTTCTTC. The full variable domain, in which reference TRBV9 and TRBJ2-1 provide the parts outside the CDR3, is DSGVTQTPKHLITATGQRVTLRCSPRSGDLSVYWYQQSLDQGLQFLIQYYNGEERAKGNILERFSAQQFPDLHSELNLSSLELGDSALYFCASSVVTGGSTYNEQFFGPGTRLTVL.

The chain carries TRBV9 and TRBJ2-3; the D gene is possibly TRBD1 (6 bases). Germline CDR1 SGDLS, CDR2 YYNGEE. The CDR3 consists of 14 residues. The V and J ends lost 0 bases and 4 bases respectively, with 9 bases between them. This chain's CDR3 is CASSVGQAPDTQYF. The CDR3 nucleotides are TGTGCCAGCAGCGTAGGACAGGCCCCAGATACGCAGTATTTT.

The J gene is TRBJ2-3, the V gene TRBV6-6; no clear D. V was cut by 0 bases and J by 5 bases, with 3 bases left in between. This CDR3 contains 12 residues. The germline V gene has CDR1 MNHNY and CDR2 SVGAGI (reference sequence). CDR3 region: CASSYSQDTQYF. The CDR3 DNA reads TGTGCCAGCAGTTACTCCCAAGATACGCAGTATTTT.

The genes are TRBV6-2 or TRBV6-3 and TRBJ2-1, with TRBD2 identical over 13 bases. V shed 6 bases and J 8 bases; nucleotides not matched to a gene: 7. The CDR3 loop spans 15 amino acids. Germline V CDR1 and CDR2: MNHEY, SVGEGT. The CDR3 loop is CASSPRLAGGDEQFF. The CDR3 DNA reads TGTGCCAGCAGCCCTAGACTAGCGGGAGGCGATGAGCAGTTCTTC.

The V and J genes are TRBV7-9 and TRBJ1-4; no reliable D call. From germline, CDR1 is SEHNR and CDR2 FQNEAQ (reference sequence). This CDR3 region has 14 residues. V was trimmed by 3 bases and J by 3 bases, leaving 8 bases between them. CDR3 region: CASSFYSPNEKLFF. As DNA, the CDR3 is TGTGCCAGCAGCTTCTACAGTCCTAATGAAAAACTGTTTTTT.

The V gene is TRBV28, the J gene TRBJ1-5, with a weak D call TRBD1 (6 bases). The CDR3 is 14 amino acids. Per germline, CDR1 MDHEN and CDR2 SYDVKM. Trimming removed 5 bases from V and 7 bases from J, with 15 bases in between. The DNA for the CDR3 is TGTGCCAGCAGTGACACAGGGTCACGACAGCCCCAGCATTTT. Protein sequence: CASSDTGSRQPQHF.

The V and J genes are TRBV19 and TRBJ2-3; 8 nucleotides align to TRBD2. Germline assignment: CDR1 LNHDA and CDR2 SQIVND (reference sequence). This CDR3 comprises 15 residues. The J segment lost 7 bases and the V segment lost 10 bases, leaving 16 bases of the junction unmatched. In DNA, the CDR3 is TGTGCCACGAAGGCCGTTTCCAGCGGGAGACATACGCAGTATTTT. It is translated as CATKAVSSGRHTQYF.

The chain recombines TRBV28 with TRBJ2-7; 7 bases map to TRBD1. The CDR3 is made up of 15 amino acids. The V gene's germline CDR1 is MDHEN and CDR2 SYDVKM. V shed 6 bases and J 0 bases; nucleotides not matched to a gene: 8. This CDR3 reads CASSDPGQPSYEQYF. The CDR3 DNA reads as TGTGCCAGCAGCGATCCGGGACAGCCCTCCTACGAGCAGTACTTC.

The chain links TRBV6-5 to TRBJ2-7; weak D call: TRBD2 (5 bases). This CDR3 is built from 15 residues. Germline V gene data show CDR1 as MNHEY and CDR2 as SVGAGI. Deletions cut 6 bases from V and 1 base from J, with 16 bases between. The CDR3 reads CASSDMSSGSYEQYF. The CDR3 region has the DNA TGTGCCAGCAGCGACATGTCTTCGGGGTCCTACGAGCAGTACTTC.

The chain carries TRBV7-8 and TRBJ2-1, with 8 bases fitting TRBD2. CDR3 length equals 17 residues. Trimming removed 1 base from V and 4 bases from J; junction bases left unmatched: 9. Looked up from germline, CDR1 is SGHVS and CDR2 is FQNEAQ. CDR3 in amino acids: CASSLVGRREVYNEQFF. As DNA, the CDR3 is TGTGCCAGCAGCTTAGTTGGTCGGCGGGAGGTATACAATGAGCAGTTCTTC.